This TCR beta chain came from a study of T cell repertoires in aging, cancer and after chemotherapy. Turning to the study itself: Six age groups, ranging from 30 or younger to 70 or older, included the donors. Repeat sampling of healthy donors over several months to years showed clear clonal overlap. Study results and limitations: Untreated cancer patients had significantly lower blood TCR diversity than age-matched healthy donors. In healthy donors, age-related TCR diversity loss mainly reflected lost richness.

By its share, this clonotype is medium-sized. Its matching antigen is unknown. The CDR3 runs to 14 residues. CDR1 is SQVTM and CDR2 is ANQGSEA in the germline V gene. The V and J ends lost 5 bases and 3 bases respectively, with 14 bases between them. Amplification of TCR beta used genomic DNA extracted from peripheral blood. Multiplex touch-down PCR with TRB-A/B primers amplified rearranged V-D-J TRB sequences. TCRdb passed the multiplex PCR reads through MiXCR, listing each CDR3 protein once. The sample carries around 9,600 distinct CDR3 sequences, around 39% recorded once. Sequenced input: blood. The receptor comes from a human donor in good health. V is TRBV29-1 and J is TRBJ1-5, with D perhaps matching TRBD1 (5 bases). The CDR3 loop reads CSVSQGDPNQPQHF. CDR3 nucleotide sequence: TGCAGCGTTTCCCAGGGTGATCCCAATCAGCCCCAGCATTTT.